The 5 T cell receptor beta chains reported below all come from one sample, sequenced in a study of kidney transplant recipient with SARS-CoV-2 infection. TCRdb recomputed calls from the reads with MiXCR, one row per CDR3 protein. The sample holds about 250,000 distinct CDR3 sequences; 29% are singletons and the top ten take around 6.8%. The sample here was a blood sample, taken at baseline and on day 111 from a kidney transplant recipient. The receptors originated from a male patient aged 30 to 39 who had COVID-19 and was a kidney transplant recipient. T cells may partly derive from the graft donor.

This clonotype showed up just a few times. This is likely a read error, given that the CDR3 carries no conserved phenylalanine or tryptophan at its end. V is TRBV10-2 and J is TRBJ1-2; D is undetermined. The CDR3 totals 17 residues. Per the germline V gene, CDR1 is WSHSY and CDR2 is SAAADI. V was trimmed by 5 bases and J by 5 bases, leaving 24 bases between them. The DNA for the CDR3 is TGCGCCAGCAGTCGTTCGTGCACTTCTAGAAAGACTTATGGCTACACCCTC. This gives the protein CASSRSCTSRKTYGYTL.

Many counts were recorded for this clonotype. This rearrangement joins TRBV27 to TRBJ2-2, with a weak D call TRBD1 (5 bases). The V end was cut by 7 bases, the J end by 6 bases, with 9 bases between. The CDR3 runs 12 residues. The germline gives CDR1 MNHEY, CDR2 SMNVEV (reference sequence). DNA for the CDR3: TGTGCCAGCACTATAGGGGCCGGGGAGCTGTTTTTT. Its protein product is CASTIGAGELFF.

A single count supports this clonotype. This sequence may be a read error, since a much larger clone differs from it by one base. This rearrangement joins TRBV19 to TRBJ2-5; D might be TRBD1 (5 bases). The CDR3 totals 14 residues. CDR1 and CDR2 (germline): LNHDA, SQIVND (reference sequence). The CDR3 DNA sequence: TGTGCCAGTAGTAGCTGGGGCGTTGTGGAGACCCGGTACTTC. Translating it yields CASSSWGVVETRYF.

This clonotype was detected many times. This chain joins TRBV7-8 and TRBJ1-6, with D possibly matching TRBD1 (6 bases). Germline loops: CDR1 SGHVS, CDR2 FQNEAQ. With 5 bases removed from V and 3 bases from J, the gap between germline ends came to 17 bases. The CDR3 consists of 17 residues. CDR3 residues: CASSPQLNRDYNSPLHF. The DNA for the CDR3 is TGTGCCAGCAGCCCCCAGCTCAACAGGGACTATAATTCACCCCTCCACTTT.

This clonotype has at least ten counts. This chain connects TRBV3-1 to TRBJ1-1; D is uncertain. V lost 4 bases, J lost 4 bases, and 22 bases lay in between. Germline loops: CDR1 LGHDT, CDR2 YNNKEL (reference sequence). The CDR3 has 17 amino acids. The CDR3 DNA sequence: TGTGCCAGCAGCCGTTACCATCCCATTTCAATTCGCACTGAAGCTTTCTTT. This gives the protein CASSRYHPISIRTEAFF.